This T cell receptor beta chain was captured in a study of monozygotic twins with inflammatory bowel disease. Details on this clonotype: Its antigen remains unknown.

Study-level points and caveats: In the analysis, different T cell subtypes could not be told apart. TCRbeta diversity (inverse Simpson) was lower in IBD patients than in healthy co-twins.

This CDR3 is built from 18 residues. TCRdb reprocessed the 5' RACE reads, with one entry per CDR3 protein and no DNA. The sample's table shows approximately 400,000 distinct CDR3 sequences. The clonotype was recovered from a human donor with ulcerative colitis or Crohn's disease, or a healthy co-twin of an affected twin (not recorded which). The chain recombines TRBV12-3 or TRBV12-4 with TRBJ2-5; lacking DNA, the TRBD2 call made by TCRdb goes unchecked. Specimen: blood. This CDR3 reads CASTWRLAGGTFQETQYF.